The 4 T cell receptor beta chains below all came from one sample that was sequenced in a study of beta chain features in type 1 diabetes (dated by TCRdb to the late 2010s). General conclusions and limits of the study: Type 1 diabetes patients showed a moderate but significant shortening of TCRB CDR3 length in all four CD4+ subsets.

Antigens of these TCRs are unknown. The method was the immunoSEQ multiplex PCR assay. All of the isolated RNA was reverse transcribed with the High Capacity cDNA Reverse Transcription Kit, so expressed TCRB transcripts were sequenced. TCRdb's version of the immuneACCESS table is confined to in-frame rearrangements and falls short of the full clone set. An unresolved V gene accounts for under half of the shortfall where checked; the remainder is of unknown origin. The sample table records 200,000 to 300,000 clones; roughly 20% of these occur just once. The ten largest clones take up about 0.027% of the sample. The sequencing input was naive CD4+ T cells from blood. The sample's cell subset or site label, in plain terms: true naive CD4+ T cells. These receptors were taken from a woman between 35 and 50 years old with type 1 diabetes.

This clone was observed a handful of times. V and J are TRBV4-3 and TRBJ1-1; TRBD1 aligns across 7 bases. The ends lost 3 bases at V and 4 bases at J; junction bases unmatched: 2. CDR3 length: 13 amino acids. CDR1 LGHNA and CDR2 YSLEER come from the germline V gene. This chain's CDR3 is CASSQTGITEAFF. The CDR3 DNA reads TGCGCCAGCAGCCAGACAGGGATCACTGAAGCTTTCTTT.

The gene calls are TRBV15 and TRBJ2-7, with 8 bases that match TRBD1. CDR1 is LNHNV, CDR2 YYDKDF, per germline (reference sequence). V lost 0 bases and J lost 0; bases outside the gene matches: 4. The CDR3 is 16 amino acids. For the CDR3, the DNA is TGTGCCACCAGCAGAGATCGACAGGGGACCTCCTACGAGCAGTACTTC. Residues: CATSRDRQGTSYEQYF.

The genes are TRBV30 and TRBJ2-1; 9 bases agree with TRBD2. The CDR3 consists of 19 residues. Germline lookup yields CDR1 GTSNPN and CDR2 SVGIG (reference sequence). With 2 bases clipped from V and 0 bases from J, the junction kept 14 bases outside the gene matches. The CDR3: CAWSTLFLAGLSSYNEQFF. The CDR3 DNA reads as TGTGCCTGGAGTACCCTTTTTCTAGCGGGACTCAGCTCCTACAATGAGCAGTTCTTC.

The chain combines TRBV4-2 with TRBJ2-1; perhaps TRBD1 as D (5 bases). Deletions cut 4 bases from V and 4 bases from J, with 14 bases between. Germline V gene data show CDR1 as LGHNA and CDR2 as YNFKEQ. This CDR3 has 15 residues. The DNA for the CDR3 is TGTGCCAGCAGCCGCCACTTAGGGGAATACAATGAGCAGTTCTTC. As protein: CASSRHLGEYNEQFF.